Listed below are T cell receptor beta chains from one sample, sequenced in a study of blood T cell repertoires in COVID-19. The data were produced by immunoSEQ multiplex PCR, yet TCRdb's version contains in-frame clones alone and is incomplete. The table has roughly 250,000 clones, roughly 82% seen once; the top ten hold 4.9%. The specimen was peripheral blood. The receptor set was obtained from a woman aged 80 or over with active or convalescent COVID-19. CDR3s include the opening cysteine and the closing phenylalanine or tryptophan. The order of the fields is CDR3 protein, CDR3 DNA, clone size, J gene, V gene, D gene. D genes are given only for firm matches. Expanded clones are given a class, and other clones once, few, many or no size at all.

CASTKRGPYQPQHF	TGTGCCAGCACAAAACGAGGGCCCTATCAGCCCCAGCATTTT	.	TRBJ1-5	TRBV2	.
CASSPRDSVSYTF	TGTGCCAGCAGCCCTCGGGACTCTGTGAGCTACACCTTC	.	TRBJ1-2	TRBV3-1/TRBV3-2	.
CSVVISSYGYTF	TGCAGCGTGGTAATAAGTAGCTATGGCTACACCTTC	.	TRBJ1-2	TRBV29-1	.
CASSFRDRGIFNEQYF	TGTGCCAGCAGTTTCCGGGACAGGGGGATTTTCAACGAGCAGTACTTC	.	TRBJ2-7	TRBV27	TRBD1
CASSLRQGTGYTF	TGTGCCAGCAGCTTACGACAGGGTACGGGCTACACCTTC	.	TRBJ1-2	TRBV5-4	TRBD1
CASTDPGQGAGDTQYF	TGTGCCAGCACCGACCCGGGACAGGGAGCTGGTGATACGCAGTATTTT	.	TRBJ2-3	TRBV7-2	TRBD1
CATSEAGSQETQYF	TGTGCCACCAGTGAGGCAGGTTCCCAAGAGACCCAGTACTTC	.	TRBJ2-5	TRBV24-1	.
CGSRTGLYGYTF	TGTGGCTCCAGGACCGGACTATATGGCTACACCTTC	.	TRBJ1-2	TRBV28	.
CASSWRTGGRIGVNSPLHF	TGTGCCAGCAGTTGGCGGACAGGGGGCCGGATCGGGGTAAATTCACCCCTCCACTTT	few	TRBJ1-6	TRBV27	TRBD1
CASRGLVGLADTQYF	TGTGCCAGTAGAGGCCTAGTGGGGCTCGCGGATACGCAGTATTTT	.	TRBJ2-3	TRBV19	.
CASSLVRGGKNQETQYF	TGCGCCAGCAGCTTGGTCAGGGGTGGAAAGAACCAAGAGACCCAGTACTTC	once	TRBJ2-5	TRBV5-1	.
CATSSNRVTGANVLTF	TGTGCCACCAGCAGTAACAGGGTTACAGGGGCCAACGTCCTGACTTTC	once	TRBJ2-6	TRBV15	.
CATSRDRAGNQPQHF	TGTGCCACCAGCAGAGACAGGGCCGGCAATCAGCCCCAGCATTTT	.	TRBJ1-5	TRBV15	.
CACQNGGRGGKFF	TGTGCCTGCCAAAACGGGGGAAGGGGTGGGAAGTTCTTC	.	TRBJ2-1	TRBV30	.
CATSTFSGGNTGELFF	TGTGCCACCAGCACTTTCAGCGGCGGAAACACCGGGGAGCTGTTTTTT	few	TRBJ2-2	TRBV15	.
CASSSGLAAYNEQFF	TGTGCCAGCAGCTCTGGACTAGCGGCTTACAATGAGCAGTTCTTC	once	TRBJ2-1	TRBV9	TRBD2
CASSLRQGWHGYTF	TGTGCCAGCAGTTTAAGGCAGGGGTGGCATGGCTACACCTTC	.	TRBJ1-2	TRBV28	.
CASSLVGPGGRETQYF	TGCGCCAGCAGCTTGGTGGGGCCAGGGGGACGAGAGACCCAGTACTTC	.	TRBJ2-5	TRBV5-1	TRBD1
CASSPRDSNYNEQFF	TGTGCCAGCTCACCCCGGGACAGTAATTACAATGAGCAGTTCTTC	.	TRBJ2-1	TRBV18	TRBD1
CASSPVSGVNEKLFF	TGTGCCAGCTCACCAGTATCAGGGGTCAATGAAAAACTGTTTTTT	.	TRBJ1-4	TRBV18	.
CASSYSASGSSYEQYF	TGTGCCAGCAGTTACTCAGCTAGCGGCAGCTCCTACGAGCAGTACTTC	.	TRBJ2-7	TRBV6-5	TRBD2
CASSPDRVYEQYF	TGTGCCAGCAGCCCAGACAGGGTCTACGAGCAGTACTTC	few	TRBJ2-7	TRBV11-2	TRBD1
CASSQNSQVSTDTQYF	TGCGCCAGCAGCCAAAATTCCCAGGTTAGCACAGATACGCAGTATTTT	.	TRBJ2-3	TRBV4-1	.
CASKQGEGYGYTF	TGTGCCAGCAAACAGGGTGAGGGGTATGGCTACACCTTC	few	TRBJ1-2	TRBV28	.
CASSGGAVETQYF	TGTGCCAGCAGCGGGGGGGCCGTCGAGACCCAGTACTTC	.	TRBJ2-5	TRBV7-2	.
CASSRPTPPYGYTF	TGTGCCAGCAGCCGCCCGACTCCACCCTATGGCTACACCTTC	.	TRBJ1-2	TRBV11-2	.
CASSLYLGGTTEAFF	TGTGCCAGCAGTTTATATCTAGGGGGCACCACTGAAGCTTTCTTT	.	TRBJ1-1	TRBV28	TRBD1
CATLGRGSRNQPQHF	TGTGCCACCCTTGGGCGCGGGTCCCGCAATCAGCCCCAGCATTTT	.	TRBJ1-5	TRBV24-1	.
CASSTRGRVFF	TGTGCCAGCAGCACCAGGGGGCGGGTGTTTTTT	.	TRBJ2-2	TRBV13	TRBD1
CAIRADRESEAFF	TGTGCCATCAGAGCCGACAGGGAAAGTGAAGCTTTCTTT	few	TRBJ1-1	TRBV10-3	TRBD1
CASSPRVVDRGDSYNEQFF	TGTGCCAGCAGCCCAAGGGTGGTCGACAGGGGAGATTCCTACAATGAGCAGTTCTTC	.	TRBJ2-1	TRBV7-9	TRBD1
CASSLGDRFNQPQHF	TGCGCCAGCAGCTTGGGGGACAGATTCAATCAGCCCCAGCATTTT	.	TRBJ1-5	TRBV5-1	TRBD1
CASEGQGKETQYF	TGTGCCAGCGAAGGACAGGGGAAGGAGACCCAGTACTTC	.	TRBJ2-5	TRBV3-1/TRBV3-2	TRBD1
CASSLDPRGGNTEAFF	TGCGCCAGCAGCTTGGATCCCCGGGGGGGGAACACTGAAGCTTTCTTT	.	TRBJ1-1	TRBV5-1	.
CASSPRAGGETQYF	TGTGCCAGCAGCCCTCGGGCAGGGGGAGAGACCCAGTACTTC	.	TRBJ2-5	TRBV11-3	TRBD1
CASSQMGQESGANVLTF	TGTGCCAGCAGCCAAATGGGACAGGAATCTGGGGCCAACGTCCTGACTTTC	.	TRBJ2-6	TRBV3-1/TRBV3-2	TRBD1
CASSKTLDRLQANYGYTF	TGTGCCAGCAGCAAAACTCTGGACAGGCTTCAAGCTAACTATGGCTACACCTTC	.	TRBJ1-2	TRBV13	TRBD1
CASSERGNEAFF	TGCGCCAGCAGTGAGAGGGGGAATGAAGCTTTCTTT	.	TRBJ1-1	TRBV10-1	.
CASGFGTENTEAFF	TGTGCTAGTGGTTTCGGGACAGAGAACACTGAAGCTTTCTTT	.	TRBJ1-1	TRBV12-5	TRBD1
CATSRESGSSYNEQFF	TGTGCCACCAGCAGAGAAAGCGGGAGCTCCTACAATGAGCAGTTCTTC	.	TRBJ2-1	TRBV15	TRBD2
CAIASARNTEAFF	TGTGCCATAGCGTCGGCCAGAAACACTGAAGCTTTCTTT	.	TRBJ1-1	TRBV6-6	.
CASSAGTGASFDYGYTF	TGTGCCAGCTCAGCCGGGACAGGGGCGTCTTTCGATTATGGCTACACCTTC	.	TRBJ1-2	TRBV18	TRBD1
CASSHRDRGVQETQYF	TGCGCCAGCAGCCATCGAGACAGGGGGGTACAAGAGACCCAGTACTTC	.	TRBJ2-5	TRBV4-1	TRBD1
CASSQALSFNQPQHF	TGTGCCAGCAGCCAAGCTCTAAGTTTCAATCAGCCCCAGCATTTT	.	TRBJ1-5	TRBV3-1/TRBV3-2	.
CASSLLGYGVYGYTF	TGTGCCAGCAGCTTATTGGGGTACGGGGTCTATGGCTACACCTTC	.	TRBJ1-2	TRBV7-9	.